Below, 6 T cell receptor beta chains from the same sample are listed, as sequenced in a study of shared clonotypes between healthy human individuals. This table comes from immunoSEQ multiplex PCR, and its TCRdb copy is limited to in-frame clones, with some not included. The repertoire holds 800,000 to 950,000 clones, with roughly 96% as singletons. Naive-designated CD8 cells lacked CD45RO, were positively enriched for CCR7, and omitted terminally differentiated effector memory CD45RA+ cells. Sequencing used naive CD8+ T cells sorted from blood. All receptors come from a man aged 30 to 39 in good health.

The chain recombines TRBV7-9 with TRBJ2-6; D possibly corresponds to TRBD2 (6 bases). This CDR3 spans 17 amino acids. Germline CDR1 SEHNR, CDR2 FQNEAQ (reference sequence). Trimming took off 0 bases at V and 0 bases at J, with 9 bases between the two ends. CDR3 DNA sequence: TGTGCCAGCAGCTTAGCGGGACTTATCTCTGGGGCCAACGTCCTGACTTTC. It specifies CASSLAGLISGANVLTF.

The sample holds one count of this clone. The chain has TRBV5-1 and TRBJ1-2; 8 bases map to TRBD1. This CDR3 contains 15 residues. V lost 4 bases to trimming and J lost 2 bases; unmatched junction nucleotides: 7. Germline CDR1 and CDR2: SGHRS and YFSETQ. For the CDR3, the DNA is TGCGCCAGCAGCCCACCGGGACAGGAAAACTATGGCTACACCTTC. The encoded protein is CASSPPGQENYGYTF.

This sequence joins TRBV9 and TRBJ2-2; the D is unclear. In germline, CDR1 is SGDLS, CDR2 YYNGEE. Trimming shortened V by 0 bases and J by 1 base, and 7 bases separated the two germline ends. This CDR3 has 15 amino acids. This chain's CDR3 is CASSVEYMNTGELFF. The CDR3 DNA reads TGTGCCAGCAGCGTAGAATATATGAACACCGGGGAGCTGTTTTTT.

The chain carries TRBV30 and TRBJ1-2, with 12 bases identical to TRBD1. With V trimmed by 2 bases and J by 6 bases, 7 bases remained unmatched. This CDR3 has 15 residues. Per the germline V gene, CDR1 is GTSNPN and CDR2 is SVGIG (reference sequence). CDR3 protein: CAWSSGTGGRDGYTF. The CDR3 DNA reads as TGTGCCTGGAGTTCCGGGACAGGGGGCAGAGATGGCTACACCTTC.

The chain links TRBV29-1 to TRBJ1-2; D unresolved. Germline CDR1 reads SQVTM; CDR2 reads ANQGSEA. With 3 bases removed from V and 11 bases from J, the gap between germline ends came to 4 bases. The CDR3 length is 8 residues. The CDR3 DNA sequence: TGCAGCGTTGATGATTACACCTTC. It translates to CSVDDYTF. Full variable domain (outside the CDR3, taken from reference TRBV29-1 and TRBJ1-2): SAVISQKPSRDICQRGTSLTIQCQVDSQVTMMFWYRQQPGQSLTLIATANQGSEATYESGFVIDKFPISRPNLTFSTLTVSNMSPEDSSIYLCSVDDYTFGSGTRLTVV.

As to this clone: Additional DNA sequences in this sample encode the identical CDR3. The chain joins TRBV9 to TRBJ2-4; D not certain. CDR1 is SGDLS, CDR2 YYNGEE, per germline. This CDR3 region has 14 residues. Trimming cost V 0 bases and J 0 bases, with 4 bases left between them. CDR3 amino acids: CASSVGLAKNIQYF. For the CDR3, the DNA is TGTGCCAGCAGCGTAGGGCTAGCCAAAAACATTCAGTACTTC.